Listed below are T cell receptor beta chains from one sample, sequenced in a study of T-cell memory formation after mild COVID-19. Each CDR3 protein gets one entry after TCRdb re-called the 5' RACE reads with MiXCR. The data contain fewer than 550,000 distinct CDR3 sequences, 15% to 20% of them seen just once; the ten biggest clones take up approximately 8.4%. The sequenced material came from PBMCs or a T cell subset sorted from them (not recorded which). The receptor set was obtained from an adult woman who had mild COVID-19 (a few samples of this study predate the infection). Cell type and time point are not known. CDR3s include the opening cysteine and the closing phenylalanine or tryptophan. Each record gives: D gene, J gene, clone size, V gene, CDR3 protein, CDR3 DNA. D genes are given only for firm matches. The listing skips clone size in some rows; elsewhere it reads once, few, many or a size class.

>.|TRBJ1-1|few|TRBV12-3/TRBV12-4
CASRYQGPNTEAFF
TGTGCCAGCAGATACCAGGGACCGAACACTGAAGCTTTCTTT
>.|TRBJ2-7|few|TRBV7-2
CASSTRPGYEQYF
TGTGCCAGCAGCACCCGCCCGGGCTACGAGCAGTACTTC
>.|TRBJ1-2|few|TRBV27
CASSLTFPGYGYTF
TGTGCCAGCAGTTTGACTTTTCCTGGCTATGGCTACACCTTC
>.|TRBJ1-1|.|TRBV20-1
CSAIGPKGNTEAFF
TGCAGTGCTATTGGGCCCAAGGGTAACACTGAAGCTTTCTTT
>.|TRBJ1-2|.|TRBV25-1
CASSEGKVINYGYTF
TGTGCCAGCAGTGAGGGGAAGGTGATTAACTATGGCTACACCTTC
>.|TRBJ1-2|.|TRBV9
CASSGQGGGNYGYTF
TGTGCCAGCAGCGGCCAAGGAGGGGGGAACTATGGCTACACCTTC
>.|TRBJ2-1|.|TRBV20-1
CSAGGSSYNEQFF
TGCAGTGCCGGCGGCAGCTCCTACAATGAGCAGTTCTTC
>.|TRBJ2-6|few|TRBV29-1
CSVQAGGLGANVLTF
TGCAGCGTTCAGGCCGGGGGTCTAGGGGCCAACGTCCTGACTTTC
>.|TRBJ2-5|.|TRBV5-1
CASSGGRGPRETQYF
TGCGCCAGCAGCGGGGGGCGGGGGCCACGGGAGACCCAGTACTTC
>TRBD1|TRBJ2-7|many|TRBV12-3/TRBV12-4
CASSLRGTGSYEQYF
TGTGCCAGCAGTTTACGTGGGACAGGGAGCTACGAGCAGTACTTC
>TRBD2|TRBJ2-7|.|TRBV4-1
CASSQGTSGGAGFEQYF
TGCGCCAGCAGCCAGGGGACTAGCGGGGGGGCCGGTTTTGAGCAGTACTTC
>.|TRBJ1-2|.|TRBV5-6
CASSFRWGYTF
TGTGCCAGCAGCTTCCGGTGGGGCTACACCTTC
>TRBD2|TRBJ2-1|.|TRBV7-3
CASSLGTSGMGEQFF
TGTGCCAGCAGCTTAGGGACTAGCGGGATGGGTGAGCAGTTCTTC
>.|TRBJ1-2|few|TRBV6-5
CASRPTGSAVGYTF
TGTGCCAGCAGACCGACAGGCTCGGCGGTTGGCTACACCTTC
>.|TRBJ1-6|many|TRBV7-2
CASSLVQGRLISSSYNSPLHF
TGTGCCAGCAGCTTAGTTCAGGGACGGCTGATTTCGAGCTCCTATAATTCACCCCTCCACTTT
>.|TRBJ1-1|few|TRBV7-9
CASSPYPTEAFF
TGTGCCAGCAGCCCCTATCCCACTGAAGCTTTCTTT